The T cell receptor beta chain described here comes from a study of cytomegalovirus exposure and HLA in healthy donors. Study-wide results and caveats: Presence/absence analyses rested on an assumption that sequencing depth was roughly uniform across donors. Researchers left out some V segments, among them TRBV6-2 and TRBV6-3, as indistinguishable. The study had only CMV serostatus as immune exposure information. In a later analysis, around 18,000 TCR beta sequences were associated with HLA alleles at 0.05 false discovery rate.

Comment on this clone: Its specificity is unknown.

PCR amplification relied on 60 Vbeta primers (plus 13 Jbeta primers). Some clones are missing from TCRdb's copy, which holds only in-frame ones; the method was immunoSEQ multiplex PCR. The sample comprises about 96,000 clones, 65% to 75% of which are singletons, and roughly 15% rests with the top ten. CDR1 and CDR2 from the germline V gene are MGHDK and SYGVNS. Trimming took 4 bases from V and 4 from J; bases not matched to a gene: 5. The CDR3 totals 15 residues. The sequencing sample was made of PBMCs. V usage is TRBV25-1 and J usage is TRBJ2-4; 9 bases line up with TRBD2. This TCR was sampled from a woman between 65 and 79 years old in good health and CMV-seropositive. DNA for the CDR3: TGTGCCAGCAGTGCCCTAGCGGGACCTAAAAACATTCAGTACTTC. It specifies CASSALAGPKNIQYF. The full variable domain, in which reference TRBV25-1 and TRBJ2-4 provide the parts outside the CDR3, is EADIYQTPRYLVIGTGKKITLECSQTMGHDKMYWYQQDPGMELHLIHYSYGVNSTEKGDLSSESTVSRIRTEHFPLTLESARPSHTSQYLCASSALAGPKNIQYFGAGTRLSVL.